This T cell receptor (beta chain) was captured in a study of CD8 T cells in acute hepatitis C reinfection. Regarding the study as a whole: A V04-02/J02-02 clonotype was among some 13 public ones, independent of outcome.

Time point indicated: naive CD8 control sorted from an acute-time-point sample. As to this clone: Its antigen is still unknown.

Method: immunoSEQ multiplex PCR; TCRdb's copy keeps in-frame clones and lacks some. The data hold 30,000 to 40,000 clones, with approximately 90% observed a single time. The receptor comes from a man younger than 45 with chronic hepatitis C. The sequenced material came from naive CD8+ T cells from PBMCs.

The CDR3: CASSFTITQYF. Written as DNA, the CDR3 is TGTGCCAGCAGCTTTACGATTACCCAGTACTTC. The chain joins TRBV7-6 to TRBJ2-5; D is unresolved. The CDR3 has 11 amino acids. V was clipped by 3 bases and J by 8 bases, with 7 bases between them. Germline lookup yields CDR1 SGHVS and CDR2 FNYEAQ.